This entry is about one TCR beta chain. Its specificity is not known. This entry comes from a study of T cell responses to AZD1222 COVID-19 vaccine. Whole-study results and caveats: Females outnumbered males among donors, who were mostly white British; clonal diversity was possibly underestimated. A reported finding is that nearly half of spike-specific TCRs target unmutated variant regions. The peak T cell response came first, and repertoires were sampled only after it.

Trimming pared 3 bases from V and 0 bases from J, leaving 12 bases between. CDR1 and CDR2 (germline): SGHNT, YENEEA. This CDR3 has 16 residues. This table comes from immunoSEQ multiplex PCR, and its TCRdb copy is limited to in-frame clones, with some not included. The sample lists around 99,000 clones, about 85% seen once, with 4.8% in the top ten. The specimen was peripheral blood, collected 28 days after the second AZD1222 dose. The receptor comes from an adult who received the AZD1222 COVID-19 vaccine. This chain connects TRBV11-3 to TRBJ2-1; D might be TRBD2 (6 bases). DNA of the CDR3: TGTGCCAGCAGCTTTGGGGGGACCACCTCCTACAATGAGCAGTTCTTC. It codes for CASSFGGTTSYNEQFF.